The 2 T cell receptor beta chains given below trace back to one sample, sequenced in a study of cytomegalovirus exposure and HLA in healthy donors. Vbeta (60) and Jbeta (13) primers were used in the PCR. Profiling relied on immunoSEQ multiplex PCR, and the TCRdb table lists in-frame clones only, not all of them. The sample carries just over 150,000 clones, 80% recorded once. The sequencing sample was made of PBMCs. The receptors derive from a male donor in good health and CMV-seropositive.

The chain couples TRBV5-5 to TRBJ1-1; D call uncertain. From germline, CDR1 is SGHKS and CDR2 YYEKEE (reference sequence). This CDR3 is 12 amino acids long. Trimming shortened V by 1 base and J by 3 bases, and 4 bases separated the two germline ends. The CDR3 coding sequence is TGTGCCAGCAGCTTGTCGTACACTGAAGCTTTCTTT. Its protein is CASSLSYTEAFF.

In this sample, this clone turned up once. This sequence joins TRBV18 and TRBJ2-1; 7 bases line up with TRBD2. CDR1 KGHSH and CDR2 LQKENI come from the germline V gene. This CDR3 is 13 amino acids long. V lost 3 bases to trimming and J lost 8 bases; unmatched junction nucleotides: 4. CDR3 coding DNA: TGTGCCAGCTCACCGCGGGAGAGGGATGAGCAGTTCTTC. Translation: CASSPRERDEQFF.